A selection of T cell receptor beta chains follows, all from one sample in a study of T-cell memory formation after mild COVID-19. One entry per CDR3 protein, called by TCRdb with MiXCR from the 5' RACE reads. The sample includes 400,000 to 500,000 distinct CDR3 sequences, roughly 18% of them seen just once. Sequenced sample: PBMCs or a T cell subset sorted from them (not recorded which). The receptor set was obtained from a man between 18 and 35 years old who had mild COVID-19 (a few samples of this study predate the infection). Cell type and time point are not known. Both conserved end residues are part of each CDR3. Fields, in order: J gene, V gene, CDR3 protein.

>TRBJ1-1|TRBV12-3/TRBV12-4
CASRLRLHTEAFF
>TRBJ2-2|TRBV5-8
CASSLQTATGELFF
>TRBJ2-5|TRBV3-1
CASSQFWGKETQYF
>TRBJ2-2|TRBV10-3
CAIAPGTAATGELFF
>TRBJ1-6|TRBV4-1
CASSPLGVSPLHF
>TRBJ2-5|TRBV7-2
CASSAASGGSPLGTQYF
>TRBJ2-3|TRBV5-8
CASSPGLAGVDTQYF
>TRBJ1-1|TRBV6-2/TRBV6-3
CASSYPGANTEAFF
>TRBJ2-3|TRBV27
CASSPRPISSRGGTDTQYF
>TRBJ2-5|TRBV6-2/TRBV6-3
CASRPGTNQETQYF
>TRBJ2-2|TRBV2
CASRGTGGLGELFF
>TRBJ2-1|TRBV3-1
CASSQVLAGLSLYNEQFF
>TRBJ1-2|TRBV6-5
CASSYSGLPYGYTF
>TRBJ2-1|TRBV18
CASSGLIRGNNEQFF
>TRBJ1-1|TRBV6-5
CASSYSGPDTEAFF
>TRBJ2-3|TRBV12-3/TRBV12-4
CASSAGTSDTQYF
>TRBJ2-1|TRBV12-3/TRBV12-4
CASTRGLAGPGEQFF
>TRBJ2-7|TRBV3-1
CASSLPSISYEQYF
>TRBJ2-5|TRBV27
CASSFHKLAGRPETQYF
>TRBJ1-5|TRBV20-1
CSASGEVNQPQHF
>TRBJ2-3|TRBV4-2
CASSQATSGGTTDTQYF
>TRBJ1-2|TRBV6-2/TRBV6-3
CASSYSSGYTF
>TRBJ2-7|TRBV12-3/TRBV12-4
CASSLGQGGPYEQYF
>TRBJ1-6|TRBV6-2/TRBV6-3
CASGLGRRGYNSPLHF
>TRBJ2-1|TRBV10-3
CAISPTSGGAGEQFF
>TRBJ2-2|TRBV18
CASSPSEGLGNTGELFF
>TRBJ2-3|TRBV6-5
CASSYYGRGGDTQYF
>TRBJ2-7|TRBV4-3
CASSQVITSGGVYEQYF
>TRBJ1-4|TRBV7-2
CASSLGLGASTNSLNEKLFF
>TRBJ2-1|TRBV20-1
CSAGLAGGPNEQFF
>TRBJ2-3|TRBV5-1
CASSFAAGGPDTQYF
>TRBJ2-1|TRBV7-6
CASSLAHEQFF
>TRBJ2-5|TRBV2
CASKEETQYF
>TRBJ2-7|TRBV5-4
CASSLGDIPYEQYF
>TRBJ1-2|TRBV29-1
CSVFDGTGLYGYTF
>TRBJ2-1|TRBV24-1
CATRGRNVSSYNEQFF
>TRBJ1-3|TRBV6-5
CASSAGNSGNTIYF
>TRBJ2-5|TRBV7-2
CASSQDREATQYF
>TRBJ1-3|TRBV12-3/TRBV12-4
CASSFWGSGNTIYF
>TRBJ2-1|TRBV7-3
CASSLSRTSGGEQFF
>TRBJ1-1|TRBV29-1
CSGTRGNTEAFF
>TRBJ2-3|TRBV5-1
CATAPGPASTDTQYF
>TRBJ2-5|TRBV29-1
CSVAGTSGEETQYF
>TRBJ2-7|TRBV3-1
CASSEGAGPSYEQYF
>TRBJ1-4|TRBV3-1
CASSQDKRRTNEKLFF
>TRBJ2-7|TRBV30
CAWRGAMNLYEQYF